This record covers a single T cell receptor beta chain. Its antigen remains unidentified. V was cut by 1 base and J by 1 base, with 8 bases left in between. This CDR3 comprises 15 residues. The V gene's germline CDR1 is SGHTA and CDR2 FQGNSA. Here immunoSEQ multiplex PCR was the method, and the copy in TCRdb shows in-frame clones only, minus some. In the table there are tens of thousands of clones, about four fifths of which are singletons. The data are from a study of a mutant IDH1 vaccine in newly diagnosed glioma. Study-wide results and limits: Induction of immune responses by the vaccine occurred in about 95% of patients.

Time point of the sample: baseline, week 1 (first vaccination visit). Treatment of the sample: pre-vaccination baseline after standard-of-care therapy. New WHO grade 3 or 4 astrocytomas that were IDH1-mutant and ATRX-lost had been found in donors. The source of this sequence is a man aged 45-65 years with glioma. V is TRBV7-2 and J is TRBJ2-4; D not resolved. The sequencing used PBMCs, collected from a glioma patient treated with radiotherapy, temozolomide or both. The CDR3 loop reads CASSLGVQAKNIQYF. The CDR3 DNA reads TGTGCCAGCAGCTTAGGGGTTCAGGCCAAAAACATTCAGTACTTC.